The TCR beta chain under discussion was sequenced for a study of early T cells in non-severe SARS-CoV-2 infection. Across the study: Chains stayed unpaired after sequencing of bulk RNA from unsorted whole blood.

V was pared by 6 bases and J by 7 bases, with 15 bases between. Germline V CDR1 and CDR2: KGHSH, LQKENI. CDR3 length equals 13 residues. As regards this clonotype: Its specificity is not known.

The study's findings and limits: Matching with VDJdb favored anti-spike CD8 responses (missing private and CD4 specificities).

The library protocol tagged individual cDNA molecules with unique molecular identifiers. In TCRdb, the 5' RACE reads were re-called with MiXCR into one record per CDR3 protein. The sample has roughly 83,000 distinct CDR3 sequences, about 12% seen once; the top ten hold 4.4%. V and J are TRBV18 and TRBJ1-2; TRBD1 might be the D (5 bases). The sequenced sample was whole blood, obtained at baseline. The sequence derives from an adult who was a healthcare worker with PCR-confirmed SARS-CoV-2 infection or an uninfected control (not recorded which). Here the CDR3 DNA reads TGTGCCAGCTCCATGACGGGACCTCTTGGCTACACCTTC. Its protein product is CASSMTGPLGYTF.